The 13 T cell receptor beta chains below come from one sample, sequenced in a study of response to subunit inactivated influenza vaccine. TCRdb re-derived calls from the RT-PCR reads in MiXCR, one entry per CDR3 protein. The sample yields 150,000 to 200,000 distinct CDR3 sequences, approximately 12% seen once. The same sample was also studied in work on T cells expressing NK-cell markers. Per that study: What made the TCR beta cDNA was 5'RACE template switching with UMIs.

The sequencing here drew on CD8+ T cells sorted from PBMCs, taken about 11 days after vaccination. The receptors derive from a man between 50 and 59 years old who received an inactivated influenza vaccine.

This clonotype showed up just a few times. The chain is built from TRBV11-2 and TRBJ2-5, with TRBD1 as a possible D gene (5 bases). Germline V lookup: CDR1 SGHAT, CDR2 FQNNGV. The CDR3 runs 13 residues. Trimming took 3 bases from V and 1 from J, leaving 6 bases between them. The DNA for the CDR3 is TGTGCCAGCAGCTTCGACAGCCAAGAGACCCAGTACTTC. Encoded protein: CASSFDSQETQYF.

The rearrangement links TRBV28 to TRBJ2-7; D tentatively fits TRBD1 or TRBD2 (5 bases each). Trimming shortened V by 9 bases and J by 0 bases, and 12 bases separated the two germline ends. This CDR3 spans 13 amino acids. CDR1 MDHEN and CDR2 SYDVKM come from the germline V gene. CDR3 nucleotide sequence: TGTGCCAGTTCGATCGGGGCCTCCTACGAGCAGTACTTC. Translating gives CASSIGASYEQYF.

This chain links TRBV12-3 or TRBV12-4 with TRBJ1-2; unclear D gene. The CDR3 is 12 amino acids. V dropped 10 bases and J dropped 5 bases, with 14 bases sitting between them. CDR3 loop: CATSDGGYGYTF. Here the CDR3 DNA reads TGTGCCACCTCGGACGGCGGGTATGGCTACACCTTC.

The chain links TRBV29-1 to TRBJ2-1, with 7 nucleotides matching TRBD1. Germline lookup yields CDR1 SQVTM and CDR2 ANQGSEA. The J segment lost 6 bases and the V segment lost 5 bases, leaving 7 bases of the junction unmatched. This CDR3 is 13 amino acids long. The CDR3 sequence: CSVYGTVSNEQFF. CDR3 nucleotide sequence: TGCAGCGTTTACGGGACAGTGAGCAATGAGCAGTTCTTC.

This clonotype came up a few times. The rearrangement uses TRBV27 and TRBJ2-1, with TRBD2 as a possible D gene (5 bases). V dropped 3 bases and J dropped 2 bases, with 14 bases sitting between them. Germline lookup yields CDR1 MNHEY and CDR2 SMNVEV (reference sequence). This CDR3 comprises 16 residues. CDR3 region: CASSFLGRGTYNEQFF. The CDR3 DNA reads TGTGCCAGCAGTTTTCTTGGGAGAGGGACCTACAATGAGCAGTTCTTC.

As regards this clonotype: A read error may account for a junction end that differs from germline. The V gene is TRBV7-7, the J gene TRBJ2-2; D ambiguous. Germline values: CDR1 SSHAT, CDR2 FNYEAQ (reference sequence). The CDR3 totals 14 residues. CDR3 nucleotide sequence: TGTGCTAGCAGCTTAGGCGGAAAAGGCGGGGAGCTGTTTTTT. Translating it yields CASSLGGKGGELFF.

This clonotype has a handful of counts. The chain joins TRBV20-1 to TRBJ2-3, with 11 bases identical to TRBD1. CDR1 and CDR2 (germline): DFQATT, SNEGSKA (reference sequence). The CDR3 is 14 amino acids. The V and J ends lost 7 bases and 6 bases, in that order; junction bases with no gene match: 9. The DNA for the CDR3 is TGCAGTGTTGTTGGACAGGGGGCTGGGGATACGCAGTATTTT. This translates into CSVVGQGAGDTQYF.

The genes are TRBV14 and TRBJ2-2; D ambiguous. Germline-derived CDR1 and CDR2 are SGHDN and FVKESK. The V end was cut by 0 bases, the J end by 3 bases, with 8 bases between. This CDR3 contains 15 residues. CDR3 bases: TGTGCCAGCAGCCAAGATCAACTATACACCGGGGAGCTGTTTTTT. Encoded protein: CASSQDQLYTGELFF.

This clonotype has more than one count but fewer than ten. The CDR3 DNA sequence: TGCGCCAGCAGCCAGAACCTTTGGGGACTAGCGGGATACGAGCAGTACTTC. This gives the protein CASSQNLWGLAGYEQYF. The gene calls are TRBV4-3 and TRBJ2-7; 13 bases match TRBD2. Trimming at V came to 3 bases and at J to 4 bases, leaving 9 bases not matched to a gene. The CDR3 is 17 residues long. Per germline, CDR1 LGHNA and CDR2 YSLEER.

In its sample, this clonotype was seen a few times. The chain combines TRBV3-1 with TRBJ2-5; TRBD1 might be the D (5 bases). The CDR3 has 15 residues. Germline V gene lookup returns CDR1 LGHDT and CDR2 YNNKEL (reference sequence). Trimming pared 1 base from V and 4 bases from J, leaving 13 bases between. CDR3 sequence reads: CASSQGVSDIETQYF. As DNA, the CDR3 is TGTGCCAGCAGCCAAGGGGTTTCGGACATAGAGACCCAGTACTTC.

This clonotype was counted a few times. The chain combines TRBV27 with TRBJ1-2, with D tentatively TRBD1 (6 bases). V gave up 1 base and J gave up 5 bases, with 14 bases separating them. Germline CDR1 reads MNHEY; CDR2 reads SMNVEV (reference sequence). This CDR3 has 15 amino acids. CDR3 coding DNA: TGTGCCAGCAGTTTATTTCCGGGGGCAGGATATGGCTACACCTTC. Protein: CASSLFPGAGYGYTF.

The chain joins TRBV12-3 or TRBV12-4 to TRBJ2-7; TRBD2 matches 8 bases. This CDR3 contains 14 residues. V lost 6 bases, J lost 3 bases, and 7 bases stayed unmatched. Here the CDR3 DNA reads TGTGCCAGCAGGCCCGGGACTAGTCTCTACGAGCAGTACTTC. Protein: CASRPGTSLYEQYF.

At least ten counts were recorded for this clonotype. The chain is built from TRBV4-1 and TRBJ2-1; either TRBD1 or TRBD2 may fit D (7 bases each). Trimming removed 3 bases at V and 7 bases at J, with 19 bases between. From germline, CDR1 is MGHRA and CDR2 YSYEKL. CDR3 size: 16 residues. This chain's CDR3 is CASSHRAGGEKNEQFF. The CDR3 nucleotides read TGCGCCAGCAGCCATCGGGCAGGGGGGGAAAAAAATGAGCAGTTCTTC.